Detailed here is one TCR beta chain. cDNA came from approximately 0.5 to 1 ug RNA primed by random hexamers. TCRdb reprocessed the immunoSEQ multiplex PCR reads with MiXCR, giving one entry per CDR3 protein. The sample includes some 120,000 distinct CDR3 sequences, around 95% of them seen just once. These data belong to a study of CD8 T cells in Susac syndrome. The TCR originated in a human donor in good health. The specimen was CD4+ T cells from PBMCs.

This CDR3 reads CSVERQGRQDEQFF. The CDR3 DNA follows: TGCAGCGTTGAAAGACAGGGCCGTCAGGATGAGCAGTTCTTC. The chain uses TRBV29-1 and TRBJ2-1; 7 bases line up with TRBD1. Germline V gives CDR1 SQVTM, CDR2 ANQGSEA. The CDR3 is 14 residues long. V was clipped by 2 bases and J by 8 bases; unmatched bases: 9.